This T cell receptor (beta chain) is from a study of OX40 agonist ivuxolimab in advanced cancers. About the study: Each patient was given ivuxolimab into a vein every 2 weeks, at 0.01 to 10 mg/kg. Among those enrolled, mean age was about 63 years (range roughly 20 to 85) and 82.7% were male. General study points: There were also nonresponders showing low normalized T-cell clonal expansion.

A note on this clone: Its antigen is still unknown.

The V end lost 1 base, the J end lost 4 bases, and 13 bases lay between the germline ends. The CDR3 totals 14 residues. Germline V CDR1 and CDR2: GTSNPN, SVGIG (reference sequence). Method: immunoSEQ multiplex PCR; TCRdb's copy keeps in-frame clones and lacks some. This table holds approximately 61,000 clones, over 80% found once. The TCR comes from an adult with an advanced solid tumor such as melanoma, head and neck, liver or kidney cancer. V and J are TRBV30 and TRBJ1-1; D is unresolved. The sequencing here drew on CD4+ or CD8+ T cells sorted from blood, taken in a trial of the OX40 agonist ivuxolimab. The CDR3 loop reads CAWSDPGKSTEAFF. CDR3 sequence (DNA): TGTGCCTGGAGTGATCCGGGGAAGAGCACTGAAGCTTTCTTT.